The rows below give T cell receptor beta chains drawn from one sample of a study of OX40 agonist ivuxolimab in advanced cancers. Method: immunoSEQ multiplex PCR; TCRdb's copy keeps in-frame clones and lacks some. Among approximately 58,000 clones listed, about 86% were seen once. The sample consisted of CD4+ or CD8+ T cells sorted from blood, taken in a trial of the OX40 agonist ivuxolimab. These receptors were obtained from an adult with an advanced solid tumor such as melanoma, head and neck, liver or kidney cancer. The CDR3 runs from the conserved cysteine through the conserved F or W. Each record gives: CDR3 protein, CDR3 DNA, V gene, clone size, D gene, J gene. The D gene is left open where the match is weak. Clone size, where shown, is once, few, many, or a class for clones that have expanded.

CDR3 protein: CASIRGGRGTDTQYF
CDR3 DNA: TGTGCCAGCATCCGGGGGGGCCGGGGCACAGATACGCAGTATTTT
V gene: TRBV28
clone size: .
D gene: TRBD2
J gene: TRBJ2-3

CDR3 protein: CAISESSEYGYTF
CDR3 DNA: TGTGCCATCAGTGAGAGCTCCGAATATGGCTACACCTTC
V gene: TRBV10-3
clone size: .
D gene: .
J gene: TRBJ1-2

CDR3 protein: CASSLSSGTGSHNEQFF
CDR3 DNA: TGTGCCAGCAGCTTAAGTAGTGGGACAGGGAGCCACAATGAGCAGTTCTTC
V gene: TRBV7-2
clone size: .
D gene: TRBD1
J gene: TRBJ2-1

CDR3 protein: CASSQVQGGVNYGHTF
CDR3 DNA: TGTGCCAGCAGCCAAGTACAGGGTGGGGTCAACTATGGCCACACCTTC
V gene: TRBV4-2
clone size: .
D gene: .
J gene: TRBJ1-2

CDR3 protein: CATSRGLKTTAYEQYF
CDR3 DNA: TGTGCCACCAGCAGGGGGTTAAAGACCACCGCGTACGAGCAGTACTTC
V gene: TRBV15
clone size: .
D gene: .
J gene: TRBJ2-7

CDR3 protein: CATSSPWGGVNQPQHF
CDR3 DNA: TGTGCCACCAGCAGCCCCTGGGGAGGGGTGAATCAGCCCCAGCATTTT
V gene: TRBV15
clone size: once
D gene: .
J gene: TRBJ1-5

CDR3 protein: CASSVDSGGYNEQFF
CDR3 DNA: TGTGCCAGCAGTGTAGATAGCGGGGGCTACAATGAGCAGTTCTTC
V gene: TRBV2
clone size: .
D gene: TRBD2
J gene: TRBJ2-1

CDR3 protein: CASSTRRGGELFF
CDR3 DNA: TGTGCCAGCAGTACTCGGCGGGGCGGGGAGCTGTTTTTT
V gene: TRBV6-4
clone size: .
D gene: .
J gene: TRBJ2-2

CDR3 protein: CASSPEGAVQETQYF
CDR3 DNA: TGTGCCAGCAGCCCCGAAGGAGCGGTTCAAGAGACCCAGTACTTC
V gene: TRBV4-2
clone size: once
D gene: .
J gene: TRBJ2-5

CDR3 protein: CASSGGLAWGTDTQYF
CDR3 DNA: TGTGCCAGCAGCGGGGGGCTAGCGTGGGGCACAGATACGCAGTATTTT
V gene: TRBV11-2
clone size: .
D gene: .
J gene: TRBJ2-3

CDR3 protein: CASSIVASNQPQHF
CDR3 DNA: TGTGCCAGTAGTATCGTAGCTAGCAATCAGCCCCAGCATTTT
V gene: TRBV19
clone size: .
D gene: .
J gene: TRBJ1-5

CDR3 protein: CASRPDSDPSYEQYF
CDR3 DNA: TGTGCCAGCAGACCCGACAGTGATCCCTCCTACGAGCAGTACTTC
V gene: TRBV6-5
clone size: once
D gene: .
J gene: TRBJ2-7

CDR3 protein: CASSLSLGSGANVLTF
CDR3 DNA: TGTGCCAGCAGCTTGAGCCTCGGCTCTGGGGCCAACGTCCTGACTTTC
V gene: TRBV5-4
clone size: .
D gene: .
J gene: TRBJ2-6

CDR3 protein: CASSPVIGYYEQYF
CDR3 DNA: TGTGCCAGCAGCCCCGTTATCGGGTACTACGAGCAGTACTTC
V gene: TRBV7-6
clone size: .
D gene: .
J gene: TRBJ2-7

CDR3 protein: CSVDGGGDEQFF
CDR3 DNA: TGCAGCGTTGACGGGGGTGGGGATGAGCAGTTCTTC
V gene: TRBV29-1
clone size: once
D gene: .
J gene: TRBJ2-1

CDR3 protein: CASSEAGREFEKLFF
CDR3 DNA: TGTGCCAGCAGTGAAGCGGGCAGGGAGTTCGAAAAACTGTTTTTT
V gene: TRBV6-1
clone size: .
D gene: .
J gene: TRBJ1-4

CDR3 protein: CASSQRYAPVGQLYEQYF
CDR3 DNA: TGCGCCAGCAGCCAACGTTACGCTCCGGTGGGACAACTCTACGAGCAGTACTTC
V gene: TRBV4-1
clone size: .
D gene: .
J gene: TRBJ2-7

CDR3 protein: CASSAGPRRSQPQHF
CDR3 DNA: TGTGCCAGCAGCGCGGGACCGAGAAGGAGTCAGCCCCAGCATTTT
V gene: TRBV21-1
clone size: .
D gene: .
J gene: TRBJ1-5

CDR3 protein: CASPPGANTGELFF
CDR3 DNA: TGTGCCAGTCCACCGGGGGCGAACACCGGGGAGCTGTTTTTT
V gene: TRBV7-9
clone size: .
D gene: .
J gene: TRBJ2-2

CDR3 protein: CAWLQQGVTQYF
CDR3 DNA: TGTGCCTGGCTCCAACAGGGGGTTACGCAGTATTTT
V gene: TRBV30
clone size: .
D gene: TRBD1
J gene: TRBJ2-3

CDR3 protein: CASSRSGGSFYGYTF
CDR3 DNA: TGTGCCAGCAGCCGGAGTGGGGGTTCATTCTATGGCTACACCTTC
V gene: TRBV6-1
clone size: .
D gene: .
J gene: TRBJ1-2

CDR3 protein: CSVAQGTIADTQYF
CDR3 DNA: TGCAGCGTTGCCCAGGGGACAATCGCAGATACGCAGTATTTT
V gene: TRBV29-1
clone size: few
D gene: .
J gene: TRBJ2-3

CDR3 protein: CASSRGRSDTGELFF
CDR3 DNA: TGTGCCAGCAGCCGGGGCCGGTCAGACACCGGGGAGCTGTTTTTT
V gene: TRBV7-8
clone size: .
D gene: .
J gene: TRBJ2-2

CDR3 protein: CAWSSNPTGARGNSPLHF
CDR3 DNA: TGTGCCTGGAGTTCAAATCCGACAGGGGCCCGCGGTAATTCACCCCTCCACTTT
V gene: TRBV30
clone size: once
D gene: TRBD1
J gene: TRBJ1-6

CDR3 protein: CASSLQGLGAETQYF
CDR3 DNA: TGCGCCAGCAGCTTGCAAGGACTAGGGGCAGAGACCCAGTACTTC
V gene: TRBV5-1
clone size: .
D gene: TRBD2
J gene: TRBJ2-5

CDR3 protein: CASSPSNRGETQYF
CDR3 DNA: TGTGCCAGCTCACCATCCAACAGGGGGGAGACCCAGTACTTC
V gene: TRBV18
clone size: .
D gene: TRBD1
J gene: TRBJ2-5

CDR3 protein: CASGQGNNSPLHF
CDR3 DNA: TGTGCCTCCGGACAGGGTAATAATTCACCCCTCCACTTT
V gene: TRBV30
clone size: .
D gene: TRBD1
J gene: TRBJ1-6

CDR3 protein: CSATGQGADTQYF
CDR3 DNA: TGCAGCGCAACGGGACAGGGGGCAGATACGCAGTATTTT
V gene: TRBV29-1
clone size: .
D gene: TRBD1
J gene: TRBJ2-3

CDR3 protein: CASSLVGRLSTDTQYF
CDR3 DNA: TGTGCCAGCAGCTTAGTTGGCCGCTTAAGCACAGATACGCAGTATTTT
V gene: TRBV7-9
clone size: .
D gene: .
J gene: TRBJ2-3

CDR3 protein: CASSSGRGGYNEQFF
CDR3 DNA: TGTGCCAGCAGTAGCGGGAGGGGGGGCTACAATGAGCAGTTCTTC
V gene: TRBV6-5
clone size: .
D gene: TRBD2
J gene: TRBJ2-1

CDR3 protein: CASSSGTQETQYF
CDR3 DNA: TGTGCCAGCTCTAGCGGGACCCAAGAGACCCAGTACTTC
V gene: TRBV18
clone size: .
D gene: TRBD2
J gene: TRBJ2-5

CDR3 protein: CASSLQDRITDTQYF
CDR3 DNA: TGTGCCAGCAGTTTACAGGACAGGATCACAGATACGCAGTATTTT
V gene: TRBV27
clone size: .
D gene: TRBD1
J gene: TRBJ2-3

CDR3 protein: CASSRGQNTGELFF
CDR3 DNA: TGCGCCAGCAGCCGGGGACAAAACACCGGGGAGCTGTTTTTT
V gene: TRBV5-1
clone size: .
D gene: .
J gene: TRBJ2-2

CDR3 protein: CAVQEKNTGELFF
CDR3 DNA: TGTGCAGTTCAGGAGAAGAACACCGGGGAGCTGTTTTTT
V gene: TRBV11-3
clone size: .
D gene: .
J gene: TRBJ2-2

CDR3 protein: CASSDPGQRTTGELFF
CDR3 DNA: TGCGCCAGCAGTGACCCGGGACAGCGAACGACCGGGGAGCTGTTTTTT
V gene: TRBV10-2
clone size: once
D gene: TRBD1
J gene: TRBJ2-2

CDR3 protein: CASSQDANRANTGELFF
CDR3 DNA: TGCGCCAGCAGCCAAGACGCAAACAGAGCGAACACCGGGGAGCTGTTTTTT
V gene: TRBV4-1
clone size: .
D gene: .
J gene: TRBJ2-2

CDR3 protein: CASSLVSGGATETQYF
CDR3 DNA: TGCGCCAGCAGCTTGGTTTCGGGGGGCGCCACAGAGACCCAGTACTTC
V gene: TRBV5-1
clone size: .
D gene: .
J gene: TRBJ2-5

CDR3 protein: CAWGTDNQPQHF
CDR3 DNA: TGTGCCTGGGGGACAGACAATCAGCCCCAGCATTTT
V gene: TRBV30
clone size: .
D gene: TRBD1
J gene: TRBJ1-5

CDR3 protein: CASRDPTEDGYTF
CDR3 DNA: TGTGCCAGCAGGGACCCGACAGAAGATGGCTACACCTTC
V gene: TRBV2
clone size: .
D gene: .
J gene: TRBJ1-2

CDR3 protein: CASSSSRVGREQFF
CDR3 DNA: TGTGCCAGCAGCTCCTCGCGGGTAGGGCGTGAGCAGTTCTTC
V gene: TRBV7-3
clone size: few
D gene: .
J gene: TRBJ2-1

CDR3 protein: CAIKGGEAGNTIYF
CDR3 DNA: TGTGCCATCAAGGGTGGGGAGGCTGGAAACACCATATATTTT
V gene: TRBV10-3
clone size: .
D gene: .
J gene: TRBJ1-3

CDR3 protein: CASSLPLAGGDSTDTQYF
CDR3 DNA: TGCGCCAGCAGCTTGCCTCTAGCGGGGGGTGATAGCACAGATACGCAGTATTTT
V gene: TRBV5-1
clone size: .
D gene: TRBD2
J gene: TRBJ2-3

CDR3 protein: CASSYGAPSSYNEQFF
CDR3 DNA: TGTGCCAGCAGCTATGGGGCTCCCAGCTCCTACAATGAGCAGTTCTTC
V gene: TRBV7-3
clone size: once
D gene: .
J gene: TRBJ2-1

CDR3 protein: CASPPSTSGQQETQYF
CDR3 DNA: TGTGCCAGCCCCCCCTCGACTAGCGGCCAACAAGAGACCCAGTACTTC
V gene: TRBV28
clone size: .
D gene: TRBD2
J gene: TRBJ2-5

CDR3 protein: CASSYEVTGELFF
CDR3 DNA: TGTGCCAGCAGTTACGAGGTTACCGGGGAGCTGTTTTTT
V gene: TRBV6-5
clone size: .
D gene: .
J gene: TRBJ2-2

CDR3 protein: CASSLAHSTDTQYF
CDR3 DNA: TGCGCCAGCAGCTTGGCCCATAGCACAGATACGCAGTATTTT
V gene: TRBV5-1
clone size: .
D gene: .
J gene: TRBJ2-3

CDR3 protein: CSASQSEQYF
CDR3 DNA: TGCAGTGCTTCTCAGAGCGAGCAGTACTTC
V gene: TRBV20-1
clone size: .
D gene: .
J gene: TRBJ2-7

CDR3 protein: CASSWSGALNTEAFF
CDR3 DNA: TGTGCCAGCAGTTGGTCAGGGGCCTTGAACACTGAAGCTTTCTTT
V gene: TRBV6-6
clone size: .
D gene: .
J gene: TRBJ1-1

CDR3 protein: CASSLGSRALSYEQYF
CDR3 DNA: TGTGCCAGCAGCTTAGGATCCAGGGCCCTCTCCTACGAGCAGTACTTC
V gene: TRBV7-8
clone size: .
D gene: .
J gene: TRBJ2-7

CDR3 protein: CASSSQGGNTEAFF
CDR3 DNA: TGTGCCAGCAGTTCACAGGGAGGGAACACTGAAGCTTTCTTT
V gene: TRBV6-6
clone size: .
D gene: .
J gene: TRBJ1-1

CDR3 protein: CASSAGIGTGQETQYF
CDR3 DNA: TGTGCCAGCAGTGCAGGGATCGGGACAGGGCAAGAGACCCAGTACTTC
V gene: TRBV6-1
clone size: .
D gene: TRBD1
J gene: TRBJ2-5

CDR3 protein: CASSQPLLDVSNQPQHF
CDR3 DNA: TGCGCCAGCAGCCAACCCCTCCTGGATGTGAGCAATCAGCCCCAGCATTTT
V gene: TRBV4-1
clone size: .
D gene: .
J gene: TRBJ1-5

CDR3 protein: CAWSVTLSNQPQHF
CDR3 DNA: TGTGCCTGGAGTGTAACCCTTAGCAATCAGCCCCAGCATTTT
V gene: TRBV30
clone size: .
D gene: .
J gene: TRBJ1-5

CDR3 protein: CASSPSSGPYEQYF
CDR3 DNA: TGTGCCAGCTCACCATCCTCGGGTCCCTACGAGCAGTACTTC
V gene: TRBV18
clone size: .
D gene: .
J gene: TRBJ2-7

CDR3 protein: CASYDLSSDLYEQYF
CDR3 DNA: TGTGCCAGCTACGACCTGTCTAGTGACTTATACGAGCAGTACTTC
V gene: TRBV7-9
clone size: once
D gene: .
J gene: TRBJ2-7

CDR3 protein: CASSEGSLKREQYF
CDR3 DNA: TGTGCCAGCAGTGAAGGCAGCCTTAAACGCGAGCAGTACTTC
V gene: TRBV2
clone size: .
D gene: .
J gene: TRBJ2-7

CDR3 protein: CSVDSTSEQYF
CDR3 DNA: TGCAGCGTTGATAGTACATCGGAGCAGTACTTC
V gene: TRBV29-1
clone size: .
D gene: .
J gene: TRBJ2-5

CDR3 protein: CASSWDNEQFF
CDR3 DNA: TGTGCCAGCAGCTGGGACAATGAGCAGTTCTTC
V gene: TRBV5-6
clone size: few
D gene: .
J gene: TRBJ2-1

CDR3 protein: CAWNIGDRGAPQHF
CDR3 DNA: TGTGCCTGGAATATAGGGGACAGGGGTGCGCCCCAGCATTTT
V gene: TRBV30
clone size: .
D gene: TRBD1
J gene: TRBJ1-5

CDR3 protein: CASSVDGYSNQPQHF
CDR3 DNA: TGTGCCAGCAGTGTGGACGGATATAGCAATCAGCCCCAGCATTTT
V gene: TRBV2
clone size: .
D gene: .
J gene: TRBJ1-5